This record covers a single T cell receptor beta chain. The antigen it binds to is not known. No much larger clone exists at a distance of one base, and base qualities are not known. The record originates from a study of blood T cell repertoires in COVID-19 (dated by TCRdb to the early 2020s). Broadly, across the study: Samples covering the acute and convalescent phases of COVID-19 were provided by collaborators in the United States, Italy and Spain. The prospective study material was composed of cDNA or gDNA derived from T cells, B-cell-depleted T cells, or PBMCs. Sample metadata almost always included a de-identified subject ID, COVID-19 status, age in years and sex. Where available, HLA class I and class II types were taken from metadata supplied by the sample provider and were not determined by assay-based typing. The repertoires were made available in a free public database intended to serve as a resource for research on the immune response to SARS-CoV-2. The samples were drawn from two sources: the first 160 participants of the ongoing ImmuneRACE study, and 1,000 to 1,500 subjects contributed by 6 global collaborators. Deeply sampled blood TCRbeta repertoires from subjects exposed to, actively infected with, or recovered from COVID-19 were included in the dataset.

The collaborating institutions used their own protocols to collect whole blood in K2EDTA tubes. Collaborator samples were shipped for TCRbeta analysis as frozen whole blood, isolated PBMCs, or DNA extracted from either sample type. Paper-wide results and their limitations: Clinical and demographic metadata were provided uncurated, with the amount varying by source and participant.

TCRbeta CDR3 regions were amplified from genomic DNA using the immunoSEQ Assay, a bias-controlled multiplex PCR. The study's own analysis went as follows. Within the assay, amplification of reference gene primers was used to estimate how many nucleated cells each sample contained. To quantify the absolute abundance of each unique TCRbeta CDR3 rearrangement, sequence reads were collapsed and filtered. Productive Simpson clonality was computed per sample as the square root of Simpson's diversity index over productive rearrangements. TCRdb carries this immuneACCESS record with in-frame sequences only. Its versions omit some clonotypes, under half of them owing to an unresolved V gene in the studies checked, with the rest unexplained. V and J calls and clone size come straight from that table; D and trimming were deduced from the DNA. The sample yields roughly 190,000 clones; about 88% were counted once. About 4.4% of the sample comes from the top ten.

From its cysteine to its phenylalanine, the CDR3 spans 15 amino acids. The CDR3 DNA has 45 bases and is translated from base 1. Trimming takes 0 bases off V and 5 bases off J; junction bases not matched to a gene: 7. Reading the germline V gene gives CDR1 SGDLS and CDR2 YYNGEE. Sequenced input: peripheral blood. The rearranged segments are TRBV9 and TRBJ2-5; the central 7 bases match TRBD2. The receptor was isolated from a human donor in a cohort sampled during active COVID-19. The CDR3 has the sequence CASSVGSGNEETQYF. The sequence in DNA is TGTGCCAGCAGCGTAGGGAGCGGGAATGAGGAGACCCAGTACTTC.